Listed below are T cell receptor beta chains from one sample, sequenced in a study of CD8+CD57+ T cells in acquired aplastic anemia. One entry per CDR3 protein, called by TCRdb with MiXCR from the reads. The sample records some 180,000 distinct CDR3 sequences, approximately 48% being singletons. The specimen sequenced was sorted CD4+, CD8+, or CD8+CD57+ T cells (not recorded which) from PBMCs. These receptor sequences come from a human donor with aplastic anemia. CDR3s include the opening cysteine and the closing phenylalanine or tryptophan. D genes are given only for firm matches. Size values are once, few and many counts, or a class for expanded clones, and some rows have none.

clone size,J gene,D gene,V gene,CDR3 protein,CDR3 DNA
many,TRBJ2-1,-,TRBV9,CASSLMYKGDWQFF,TGTGCCAGCAGCTTAATGTACAAGGGGGATTGGCAGTTCTTC
few,TRBJ1-6,-,TRBV4-2,CASSDQDQADSPLHF,TGTGCCAGCAGCGACCAAGACCAAGCGGATTCACCCCTCCACTTT
-,TRBJ1-1,TRBD1,TRBV7-9,CASSLDRETEAFF,TGTGCCAGCAGCTTGGACAGGGAGACTGAAGCTTTCTTT
-,TRBJ2-3,-,TRBV12-3/TRBV12-4,CASSSSWGGTDTQYF,TGTGCCAGCAGTTCCTCTTGGGGCGGAACAGATACGCAGTATTTT
-,TRBJ1-6,-,TRBV25-1,CASRAPEPRGSPLHF,TGTGCCAGCAGGGCCCCCGAGCCCAGGGGTTCACCCCTCCACTTT
many,TRBJ2-3,TRBD1,TRBV7-3,CASSSSAGGSTDTQYF,TGTGCCAGCAGTTCGTCCGCAGGGGGATCCACAGATACGCAGTATTTT
few,TRBJ2-3,TRBD1,TRBV5-7,CASSWPDREREDTQYF,TGTGCCAGCAGCTGGCCGGACAGGGAACGGGAAGATACGCAGTATTTT
-,TRBJ2-3,-,TRBV29-1,CTATTDTQYF,TGTACGGCCACCACAGATACGCAGTATTTT
-,TRBJ2-1,-,TRBV24-1,CATSDFDQRGEQFF,TGTGCCACCAGTGATTTTGACCAAAGGGGTGAGCAGTTCTTC
many,TRBJ1-6,TRBD1,TRBV20-1,CSARGQGIGSPLHF,TGCAGTGCACGGGGACAGGGAATAGGATCACCCCTCCACTTT
many,TRBJ2-7,-,TRBV2,CASIGGREQYF,TGTGCCAGCATCGGGGGTCGAGAGCAGTACTTC
-,TRBJ1-4,-,TRBV10-3,CAISESIGAREEKLFF,TGTGCCATCAGTGAGTCGATTGGAGCCCGAGAGGAAAAACTGTTTTTT
many,TRBJ1-2,-,TRBV2,CASSNWGTNYGYTF,TGTGCCAGCAGTAATTGGGGTACTAACTATGGCTACACCTTC
many,TRBJ1-2,-,TRBV5-1,CASSLDTVYGYTF,TGCGCCAGCAGCTTGGATACGGTCTATGGCTACACCTTC
-,TRBJ1-1,-,TRBV7-9,CASSMGTVNTEAFF,TGTGCCAGCAGCATGGGGACGGTGAACACTGAAGCTTTCTTT
-,TRBJ1-1,-,TRBV10-3,CAISDLGGAEAFF,TGTGCCATCAGTGACCTAGGGGGGGCTGAAGCTTTCTTT
-,TRBJ2-5,TRBD1,TRBV2,CASSEGTVAETQYF,TGTGCCAGCAGTGAGGGGACAGTTGCGGAGACCCAGTACTTC
many,TRBJ1-2,-,TRBV5-6,CASSLGERNYGYTF,TGTGCCAGCAGCTTGGGGGAACGTAACTATGGCTACACCTTC
many,TRBJ1-3,-,TRBV6-1,CASSEILGRGNTIYF,TGTGCCAGCAGTGAAATTCTCGGGCGAGGGAACACCATATATTTT
-,TRBJ2-7,-,TRBV19,CASRGKYEQYF,TGTGCCAGCCGGGGGAAGTACGAGCAGTACTTC
few,TRBJ2-1,-,TRBV3-1,CASRRSGANNEQFF,TGTGCCAGCCGCCGATCCGGGGCTAACAATGAGCAGTTCTTC
-,TRBJ2-3,-,TRBV15,CATSTGGGRASTDTQYF,TGTGCCACCAGCACAGGTGGAGGGCGGGCCAGCACAGATACGCAGTATTTT
many,TRBJ2-5,TRBD2,TRBV15,CATSSRGGRGETQYF,TGTGCCACCAGCAGCCGGGGGGGCCGGGGGGAGACCCAGTACTTC
-,TRBJ1-4,TRBD1,TRBV5-4,CASSLDRGLEKLFF,TGTGCCAGCAGCTTGGACAGGGGGCTAGAAAAACTGTTTTTT
-,TRBJ1-3,-,TRBV4-2,CASSQLGPSGNTIYF,TGTGCCAGCAGCCAACTCGGGCCCTCTGGAAACACCATATATTTT
many,TRBJ2-7,TRBD2,TRBV25-1,CASSAGSGVQSADEQYF,TGTGCCAGCAGTGCGGGTAGCGGGGTTCAGTCGGCGGACGAGCAGTACTTC
many,TRBJ1-6,-,TRBV28,CASSFPTQNNSPLHF,TGTGCCAGCAGTTTCCCGACCCAGAACAATTCACCCCTCCACTTT
-,TRBJ1-3,-,TRBV2,CASSEQTITIYF,TGTGCCAGCAGTGAACAAACAATCACCATATATTTT
few,TRBJ2-7,TRBD2,TRBV19,CASSNSGGRSYEQYF,TGTGCCAGTAGTAATAGCGGGGGGCGCTCCTACGAGCAGTACTTC
many,TRBJ2-4,-,TRBV2,CASSAGLAKNIQYF,TGTGCCAGCAGTGCGGGACTAGCCAAAAACATTCAGTACTTC
many,TRBJ1-1,-,TRBV6-1,CASQFKGGMNTEAFF,TGTGCCAGCCAGTTTAAGGGCGGGATGAACACTGAAGCTTTCTTT